In its sample, the clone carrying this T cell receptor beta chain was seen once. J lost 0 bases, V lost 7 bases, and 6 bases had no gene match. Germline CDR1 and CDR2: SNHLY and FYNNEI. CDR3 length: 15 amino acids. The data originate from a study of blood T cell repertoires in COVID-19. Background on the study: Both acute and convalescent COVID-19 samples were obtained from the United States, Italy and Spain.

The data were produced by immunoSEQ multiplex PCR, yet TCRdb's version contains in-frame clones alone and is incomplete. This table holds some 170,000 clones, more than 75% found once. This TCR came from a woman aged 70-85 years with acute or convalescent COVID-19. Input material: peripheral blood. V and J are TRBV2 and TRBJ1-5; 7 bases map to TRBD1. The DNA of the CDR3 is TGTGCCAGCACAGACAGGGCATATAGCAATCAGCCCCAGCATTTT. It is translated as CASTDRAYSNQPQHF.